This T cell receptor (beta chain) was found in a study of T cell responses to AZD1222 COVID-19 vaccine. Study-wide findings and caveats: The breadth and depth of Spike-specific TCRs increased once two AZD1222 doses had been given. All repertoire sampling was performed exclusively after the peak T cell response. Donors skewed white British and female; clonal diversity was possibly underestimated. The study found vaccine-associated CD4 TCRs spanning spike, dominant at 160-218 and 743-854.

TCRdb's copy holds only in-frame clones and misses some; the assay was immunoSEQ multiplex PCR. Of 95,000 to 100,000 clones in the sample, around 87% are singletons; the top ten hold 10%. Regarding this clone: Its antigen is unidentified.

The TCR originated in an adult who received the AZD1222 COVID-19 vaccine. This material consisted of peripheral blood, taken 28 days after the second AZD1222 dose.

The CDR3: CASSPNPAGNSPLHF. The CDR3 coding sequence is TGTGCCAGCAGTCCCAACCCGGCTGGAAATTCACCCCTCCACTTT. V and J are TRBV9 and TRBJ1-6; D remains unclear. The germline V gene has CDR1 SGDLS and CDR2 YYNGEE. V dropped 5 bases and J dropped 7 bases, with 16 bases sitting between them. CDR3 length: 15 residues.